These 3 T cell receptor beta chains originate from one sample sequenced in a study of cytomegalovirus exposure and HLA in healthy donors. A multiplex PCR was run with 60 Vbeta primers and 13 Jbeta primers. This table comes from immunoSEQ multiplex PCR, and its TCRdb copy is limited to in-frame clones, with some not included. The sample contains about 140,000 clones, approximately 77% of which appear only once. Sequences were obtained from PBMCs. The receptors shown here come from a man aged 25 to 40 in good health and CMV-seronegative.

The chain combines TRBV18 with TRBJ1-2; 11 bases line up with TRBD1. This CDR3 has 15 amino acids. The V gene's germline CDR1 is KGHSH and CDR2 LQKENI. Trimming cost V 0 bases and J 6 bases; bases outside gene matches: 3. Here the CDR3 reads CASSPPGTGGNGYTF. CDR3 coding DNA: TGTGCCAGCTCACCACCCGGGACAGGGGGGAATGGCTACACCTTC. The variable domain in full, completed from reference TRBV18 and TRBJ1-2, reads NAGVMQNPRHLVRRRGQEARLRCSPMKGHSHVYWYRQLPEEGLKFMVYLQKENIIDESGMPKERFSAEFPKEGPSILRIQQVVRGDSAAYFCASSPPGTGGNGYTFGSGTRLTVV.

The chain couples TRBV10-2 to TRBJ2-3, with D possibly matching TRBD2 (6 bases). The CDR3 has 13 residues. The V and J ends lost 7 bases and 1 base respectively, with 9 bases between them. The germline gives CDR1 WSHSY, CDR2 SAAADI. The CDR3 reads CASTGVRTDTQYF. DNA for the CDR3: TGCGCCAGCACGGGAGTGCGCACAGATACGCAGTATTTT.

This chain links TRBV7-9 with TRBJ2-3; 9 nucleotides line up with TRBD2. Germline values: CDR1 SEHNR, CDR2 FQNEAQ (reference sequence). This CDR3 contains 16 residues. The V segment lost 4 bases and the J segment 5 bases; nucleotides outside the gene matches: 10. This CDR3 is CASSSTSGIWLDTQYF. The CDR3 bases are TGTGCCAGCAGCTCGACTAGCGGAATATGGTTAGATACGCAGTATTTT.